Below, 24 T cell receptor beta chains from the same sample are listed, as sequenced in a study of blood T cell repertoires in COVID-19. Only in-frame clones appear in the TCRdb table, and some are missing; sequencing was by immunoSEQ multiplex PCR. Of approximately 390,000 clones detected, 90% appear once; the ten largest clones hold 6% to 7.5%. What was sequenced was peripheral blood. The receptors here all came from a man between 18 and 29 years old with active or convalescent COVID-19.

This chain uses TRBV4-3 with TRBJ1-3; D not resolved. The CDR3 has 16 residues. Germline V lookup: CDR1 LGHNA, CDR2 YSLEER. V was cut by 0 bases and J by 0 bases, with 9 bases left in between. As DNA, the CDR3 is TGCGCCAGCAGCCAAGATTCCTTCTTCTCTGGAAACACCATATATTTT. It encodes CASSQDSFFSGNTIYF.

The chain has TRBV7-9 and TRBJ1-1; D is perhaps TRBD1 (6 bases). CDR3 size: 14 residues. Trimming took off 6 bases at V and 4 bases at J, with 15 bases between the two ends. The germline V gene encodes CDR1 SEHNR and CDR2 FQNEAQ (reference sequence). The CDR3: CASRLQGGGTEAFF. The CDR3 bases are TGTGCCAGCAGGCTACAGGGTGGTGGCACTGAAGCTTTCTTT.

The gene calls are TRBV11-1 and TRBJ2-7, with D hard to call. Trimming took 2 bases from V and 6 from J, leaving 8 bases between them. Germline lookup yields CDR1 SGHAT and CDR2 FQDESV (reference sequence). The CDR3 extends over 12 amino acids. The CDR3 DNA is TGTGCCAGCAGCTTATTTAGCTCCGAGCAGTACTTC. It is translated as CASSLFSSEQYF.

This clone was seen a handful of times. The CDR3 DNA reads TGCAGCGTTGAACAGGGGAGGGCTGAAGCTTTCTTT. It encodes CSVEQGRAEAFF. The chain joins TRBV29-1 to TRBJ1-1; D is perhaps TRBD1 (6 bases). V lost 2 bases and J lost 6, with 10 bases in between. CDR3 length equals 12 residues. CDR1 and CDR2 (germline): SQVTM, ANQGSEA.

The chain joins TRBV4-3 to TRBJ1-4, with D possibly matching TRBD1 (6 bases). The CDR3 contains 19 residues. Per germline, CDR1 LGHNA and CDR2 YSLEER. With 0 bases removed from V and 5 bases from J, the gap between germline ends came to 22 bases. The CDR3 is CASSQDSGGASRWNEKLFF. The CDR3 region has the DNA TGCGCCAGCAGCCAAGACTCTGGGGGGGCCTCAAGGTGGAATGAAAAACTGTTTTTT.

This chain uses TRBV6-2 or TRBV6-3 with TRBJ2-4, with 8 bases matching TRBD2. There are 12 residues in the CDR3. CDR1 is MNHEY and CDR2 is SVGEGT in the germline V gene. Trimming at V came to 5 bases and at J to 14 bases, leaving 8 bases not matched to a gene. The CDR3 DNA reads TGTGCCAGCAGTCCGAGCGGGGGAAAAGAGTACTTC. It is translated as CASSPSGGKEYF.

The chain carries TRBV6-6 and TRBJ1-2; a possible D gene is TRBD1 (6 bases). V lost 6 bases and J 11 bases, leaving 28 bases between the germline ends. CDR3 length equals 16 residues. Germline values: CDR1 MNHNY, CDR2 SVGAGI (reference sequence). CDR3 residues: CASSQNLRDTWGGYTF. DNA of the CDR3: TGTGCCAGCAGCCAAAACCTCCGGGACACCTGGGGGGGGTACACCTTC.

In nucleotides, the CDR3 is TGTGCCAGCAGCCCGCTCCAGGGGGCCCCATCTGAAGCTTTCTTT. Encoded protein: CASSPLQGAPSEAFF. This chain links TRBV5-5 with TRBJ1-1; 8 nucleotides agree with TRBD1. In germline, CDR1 is SGHKS, CDR2 YYEKEE (reference sequence). This CDR3 region has 15 residues. Trimming removed 4 bases from V and 6 bases from J; junction bases left unmatched: 11.

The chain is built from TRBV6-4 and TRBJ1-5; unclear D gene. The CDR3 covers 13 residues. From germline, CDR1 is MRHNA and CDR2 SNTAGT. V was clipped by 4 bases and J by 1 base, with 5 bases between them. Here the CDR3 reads CASSVGSNQPQHF. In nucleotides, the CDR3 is TGTGCCAGCAGTGTGGGCAGCAATCAGCCCCAGCATTTT.

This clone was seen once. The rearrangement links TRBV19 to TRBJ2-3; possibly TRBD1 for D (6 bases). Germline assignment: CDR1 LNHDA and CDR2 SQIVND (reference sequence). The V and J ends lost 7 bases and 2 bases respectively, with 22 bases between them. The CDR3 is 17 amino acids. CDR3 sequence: CASMASAWTAYTDTQYF. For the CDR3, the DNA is TGTGCCAGTATGGCATCGGCCTGGACAGCTTACACAGATACGCAGTATTTT. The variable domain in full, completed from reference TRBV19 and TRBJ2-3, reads DGGITQSPKYLFRKEGQNVTLSCEQNLNHDAMYWYRQDPGQGLRLIYYSQIVNDFQKGDIAEGYSVSREKKESFPLTVTSAQKNPTAFYLCASMASAWTAYTDTQYFGPGTRLTVL.

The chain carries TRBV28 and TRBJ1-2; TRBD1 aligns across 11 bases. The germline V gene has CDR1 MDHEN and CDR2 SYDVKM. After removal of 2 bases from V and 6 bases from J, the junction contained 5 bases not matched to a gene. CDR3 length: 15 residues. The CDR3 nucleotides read TGTGCCAGCAGTTTAGTCGGACAGGGGGCCAATGGCTACACCTTC. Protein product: CASSLVGQGANGYTF.

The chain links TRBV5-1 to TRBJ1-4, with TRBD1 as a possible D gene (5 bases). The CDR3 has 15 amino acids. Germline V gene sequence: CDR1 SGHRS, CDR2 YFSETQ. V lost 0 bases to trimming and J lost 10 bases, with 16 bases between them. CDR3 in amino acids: CASSLAAVRAAKLFF. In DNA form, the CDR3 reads TGCGCCAGCAGCTTGGCCGCCGTCAGGGCGGCAAAACTGTTTTTT.

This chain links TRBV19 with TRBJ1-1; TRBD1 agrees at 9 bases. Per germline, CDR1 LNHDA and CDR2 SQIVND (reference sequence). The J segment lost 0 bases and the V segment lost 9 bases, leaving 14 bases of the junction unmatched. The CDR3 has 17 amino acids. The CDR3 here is CARRGGQGALMNTEAFF. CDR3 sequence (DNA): TGTGCCAGGAGAGGGGGACAGGGAGCCCTAATGAACACTGAAGCTTTCTTT.

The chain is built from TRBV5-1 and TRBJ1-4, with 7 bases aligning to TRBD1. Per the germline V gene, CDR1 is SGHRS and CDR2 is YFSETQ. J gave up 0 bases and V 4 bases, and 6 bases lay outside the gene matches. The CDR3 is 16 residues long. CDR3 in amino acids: CASSTQGVATNEKLFF. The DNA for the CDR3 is TGCGCCAGCAGCACGCAGGGGGTTGCAACTAATGAAAAACTGTTTTTT.

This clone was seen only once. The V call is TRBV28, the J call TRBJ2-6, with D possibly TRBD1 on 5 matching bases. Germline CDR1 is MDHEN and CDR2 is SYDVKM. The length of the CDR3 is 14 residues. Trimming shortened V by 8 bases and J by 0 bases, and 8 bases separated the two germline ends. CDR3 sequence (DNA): TGTGCCAGCTCAGGGTCCTCTGGGGCCAACGTCCTGACTTTC. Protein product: CASSGSSGANVLTF.

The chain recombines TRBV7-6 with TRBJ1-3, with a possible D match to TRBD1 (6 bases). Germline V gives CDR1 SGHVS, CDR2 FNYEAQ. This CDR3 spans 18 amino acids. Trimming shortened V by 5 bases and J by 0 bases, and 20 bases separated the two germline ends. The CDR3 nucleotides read TGTGCCAGCAGCCCTACAATCGACTGGGGACACTCTGGAAACACCATATATTTT. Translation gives CASSPTIDWGHSGNTIYF.

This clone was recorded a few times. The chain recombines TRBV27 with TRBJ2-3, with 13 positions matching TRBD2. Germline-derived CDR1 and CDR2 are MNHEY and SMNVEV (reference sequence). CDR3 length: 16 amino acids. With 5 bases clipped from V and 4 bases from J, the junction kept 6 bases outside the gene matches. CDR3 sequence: CASSLRTSGGSDTQYF. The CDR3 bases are TGTGCCAGCAGTCTTCGGACTAGCGGGGGATCAGATACGCAGTATTTT.

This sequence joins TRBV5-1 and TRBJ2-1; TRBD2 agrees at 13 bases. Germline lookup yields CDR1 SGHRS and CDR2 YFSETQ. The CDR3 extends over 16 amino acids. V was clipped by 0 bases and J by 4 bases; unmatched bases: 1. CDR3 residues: CASSLGTSGGYNEQFF. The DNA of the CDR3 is TGCGCCAGCAGCTTGGGGACTAGCGGGGGTTACAATGAGCAGTTCTTC.

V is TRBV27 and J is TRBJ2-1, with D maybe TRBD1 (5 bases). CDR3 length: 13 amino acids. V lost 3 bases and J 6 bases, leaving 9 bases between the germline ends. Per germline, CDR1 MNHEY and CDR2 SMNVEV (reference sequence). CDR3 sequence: CASSFSGANEQFF. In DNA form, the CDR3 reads TGTGCCAGCAGTTTTTCTGGGGCCAATGAGCAGTTCTTC.

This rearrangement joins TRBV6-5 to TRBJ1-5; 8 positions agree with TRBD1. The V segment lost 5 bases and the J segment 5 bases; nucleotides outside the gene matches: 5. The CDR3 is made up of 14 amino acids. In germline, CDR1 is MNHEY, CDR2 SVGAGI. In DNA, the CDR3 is TGTGCCAGCAGTCTCCCGGGACAGGATCAGCCCCAGCATTTT. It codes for CASSLPGQDQPQHF.

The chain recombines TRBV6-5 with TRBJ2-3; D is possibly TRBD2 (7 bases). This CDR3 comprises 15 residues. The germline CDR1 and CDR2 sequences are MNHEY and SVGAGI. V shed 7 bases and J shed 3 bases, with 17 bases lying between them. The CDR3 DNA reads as TGTGCCAGCACCCGAGGACTAGGGGGTACAGATACGCAGTATTTT. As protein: CASTRGLGGTDTQYF.

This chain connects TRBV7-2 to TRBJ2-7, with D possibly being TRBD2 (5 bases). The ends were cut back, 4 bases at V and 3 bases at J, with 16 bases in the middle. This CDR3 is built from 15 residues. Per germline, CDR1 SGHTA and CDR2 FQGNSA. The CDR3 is CASSSLLRSVYEQYF. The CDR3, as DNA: TGTGCCAGCAGCTCCCTTCTCCGTAGCGTCTACGAGCAGTACTTC.

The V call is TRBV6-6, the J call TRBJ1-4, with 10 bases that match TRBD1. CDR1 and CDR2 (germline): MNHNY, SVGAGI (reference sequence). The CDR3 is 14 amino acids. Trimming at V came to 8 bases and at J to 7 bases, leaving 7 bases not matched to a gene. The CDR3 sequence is CASDSGTGVEKLFF. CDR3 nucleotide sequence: TGTGCCAGCGACTCCGGGACAGGGGTTGAAAAACTGTTTTTT.

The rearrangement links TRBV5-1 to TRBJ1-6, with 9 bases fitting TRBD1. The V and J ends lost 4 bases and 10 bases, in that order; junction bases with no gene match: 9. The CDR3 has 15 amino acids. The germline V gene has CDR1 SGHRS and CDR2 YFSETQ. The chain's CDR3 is CASSQDRGPASPLHF. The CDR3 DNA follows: TGCGCCAGCAGCCAGGACAGGGGTCCCGCCTCACCCCTCCACTTT.